The 14 T cell receptor beta chains in this list originate from one sample, sequenced in a study of cytomegalovirus exposure and HLA in healthy donors. Clones were read by immunoSEQ multiplex PCR, and TCRdb kept only the in-frame ones, dropping some. This sample has over 200,000 clones, with roughly 84% found just once. Sequenced material: PBMCs. The source of these receptors is a woman aged 25 to 39 in good health and CMV-seropositive.

This chain connects TRBV4-1 to TRBJ2-7; 9 bases fit TRBD2. Looked up from germline, CDR1 is MGHRA and CDR2 is YSYEKL. The V and J ends lost 6 bases and 4 bases, in that order; junction bases with no gene match: 7. CDR3 length: 14 residues. CDR3 amino acids: CASRELAGQYEQYF. For the CDR3, the DNA is TGCGCCAGCAGAGAGCTAGCGGGGCAGTACGAGCAGTACTTC.

The chain's CDR3 is CASSLGLAVNYEQYF. In DNA form, the CDR3 reads TGCGCCAGCAGCCTGGGACTAGCGGTGAACTACGAGCAGTACTTC. The genes are TRBV4-1 and TRBJ2-7, with 11 bases fitting TRBD2. The V gene's germline CDR1 is MGHRA and CDR2 YSYEKL. The ends lost 4 bases at V and 3 bases at J; junction bases unmatched: 5. The CDR3 runs 15 residues.

The chain employs TRBV9 and TRBJ2-2; 15 bases align to TRBD2. The CDR3 sequence is 17 residues long. CDR1 is SGDLS, CDR2 YYNGEE, per germline. The trim removed 3 bases at V and 6 bases at J, leaving 6 bases unmatched. CDR3 nucleotide sequence: TGTGCCAGCAGCGAACCGGGACTAGCGGGAGGCCCCGGGGAGCTGTTTTTT. Residues: CASSEPGLAGGPGELFF.

The rearrangement links TRBV6-1 to TRBJ2-7; no reliable D call. Per germline, CDR1 MNHNS and CDR2 SASEGT. The V end lost 4 bases, the J end lost 4 bases, and 14 bases lay between the germline ends. The CDR3 covers 14 residues. DNA for the CDR3: TGTGCCAGCAGTGTCGGGCCCCTTATTTACGAGCAGTACTTC. This translates into CASSVGPLIYEQYF.

The gene calls are TRBV28 and TRBJ2-7; no definite D call. This CDR3 has 12 amino acids. V was pared by 1 base and J by 4 bases, with 5 bases between. Germline CDR1 MDHEN, CDR2 SYDVKM. The CDR3 nucleotides read TGTGCCAGCAGTTTATTGGGATACGAGCAGTACTTC. It encodes CASSLLGYEQYF.

The chain carries TRBV6-1 and TRBJ2-7; D gene unclear. This CDR3 is 15 amino acids long. Trimming took 2 bases from V and 2 from J, leaving 13 bases between them. Per germline, CDR1 MNHNS and CDR2 SASEGT. CDR3 DNA: TGTGCCAGCAGTGAATCTGCCCGAGGCACCTACGAGCAGTACTTC. Its translation: CASSESARGTYEQYF.

This CDR3 is CASSQGGTSYNEQFF. CDR3 nucleotide sequence: TGTGCCAGCAGCCAAGGCGGGACTAGCTACAATGAGCAGTTCTTC. V usage is TRBV4-2 and J usage is TRBJ2-1, with 8 bases that match TRBD2. The CDR3 contains 15 residues. V lost 1 base, J lost 3 bases, and 2 bases stayed unmatched. Germline CDR1 LGHNA, CDR2 YNFKEQ.

The chain uses TRBV6-5 and TRBJ2-7, with D unresolved. The germline gives CDR1 MNHEY, CDR2 SVGAGI. The V end was cut by 0 bases, the J end by 3 bases, with 9 bases between. The CDR3 spans 14 residues. The CDR3 loop is CASSYSRLGYEQYF. Here the CDR3 DNA reads TGTGCCAGCAGTTACTCGAGATTGGGCTACGAGCAGTACTTC.

The chain carries TRBV9 and TRBJ1-3; 9 bases match TRBD1. CDR1 is SGDLS, CDR2 YYNGEE, per germline. With 0 bases clipped from V and 2 bases from J, the junction kept 6 bases outside the gene matches. CDR3 size: 17 residues. The CDR3 protein is CASSVGTGENPGNTIYF. CDR3 coding DNA: TGTGCCAGCAGCGTAGGGACAGGGGAAAACCCTGGAAACACCATATATTTT. Combining the CDR3 with reference TRBV9 and TRBJ1-3 gives the whole variable domain DSGVTQTPKHLITATGQRVTLRCSPRSGDLSVYWYQQSLDQGLQFLIQYYNGEERAKGNILERFSAQQFPDLHSELNLSSLELGDSALYFCASSVGTGENPGNTIYFGEGSWLTVV.

V is TRBV5-1 and J is TRBJ2-1; no reliable D call. With 3 bases removed from V and 9 bases from J, the gap between germline ends came to 22 bases. CDR1 is SGHRS and CDR2 is YFSETQ in the germline V gene. The CDR3 covers 16 residues. The CDR3 spells CASSSHGLDPMVEQFF. The CDR3 coding sequence is TGCGCCAGCAGCTCCCACGGGCTAGACCCCATGGTTGAGCAGTTCTTC.

This rearrangement joins TRBV5-4 to TRBJ1-2; the D is unclear. The CDR3 length is 15 residues. Germline CDR1 SGHNT, CDR2 YYREEE (reference sequence). V lost 3 bases and J lost 5, with 17 bases in between. The CDR3 bases are TGTGCCAGCAGCTCACCGGGTAAAATGTCATATGGCTACACCTTC. Translated, it gives CASSSPGKMSYGYTF.

CDR3 DNA: TGTGCCAGCAGCTTAAGACAGGGGGCTAACTATGGCTACACCTTC. Translating it yields CASSLRQGANYGYTF. The V and J genes are TRBV5-5 and TRBJ1-2; 9 bases map to TRBD1. The CDR3 sequence is 15 residues long. V lost 2 bases, J lost 0 bases, and 2 bases stayed unmatched. CDR1 SGHKS and CDR2 YYEKEE come from the germline V gene (reference sequence).

The chain has TRBV6-4 and TRBJ2-7, with 15 bases lining up with TRBD2. Looked up from germline, CDR1 is MRHNA and CDR2 is SNTAGT. J gave up 9 bases and V 8 bases, and 11 bases lay outside the gene matches. The CDR3 length is 15 residues. The CDR3 bases are TGTGCCAGCCTCAAGGGACTAGCGGGAGGTTATGGGCAGTACTTC. This translates into CASLKGLAGGYGQYF.

The V gene is TRBV28, the J gene TRBJ2-7; D is undetermined. V shed 1 base and J shed 2 bases, with 3 bases lying between them. The CDR3 has 12 residues. Germline V lookup: CDR1 MDHEN, CDR2 SYDVKM. CDR3 region: CASSLYTYEQYF. The CDR3 DNA reads as TGTGCCAGCAGTTTATACACCTACGAGCAGTACTTC.